The next 27 T cell receptor beta chains were all read from a single sample in a study of cytomegalovirus exposure and HLA in healthy donors. Researchers ran the PCR with 60 Vbeta and 13 Jbeta primers. Only in-frame clones appear in the TCRdb table, and some are missing; sequencing was by immunoSEQ multiplex PCR. The sample shows 55,000 to 70,000 clones, 83% of them seen only once. Sequencing used PBMCs. Every receptor here comes from a human donor in good health.

The V gene is TRBV2, the J gene TRBJ1-4; D might be TRBD1 (5 bases). This CDR3 contains 15 residues. The germline V gene has CDR1 SNHLY and CDR2 FYNNEI. The V end was cut by 4 bases, the J end by 4 bases, with 13 bases between. CDR3 DNA sequence: TGTGCCAGCAGTGTCCAGGGAGGAGGTAATGAAAAACTGTTTTTT. Encoded protein: CASSVQGGGNEKLFF.

The rearrangement joins TRBV7-3 to TRBJ2-1, with TRBD2 matching 10 bases. Germline values: CDR1 SGHTA, CDR2 FQGTGA. The CDR3 loop spans 16 amino acids. V dropped 0 bases and J dropped 4; count of bases not matched to a gene: 3. DNA of the CDR3: TGTGCCAGCAGCTTAACGGCGACTAGCGGGTACAATGAGCAGTTCTTC. Translating it yields CASSLTATSGYNEQFF.

CDR3 DNA: TGTGCCAGCAGCTTAAGGCTCACAGCGGTGCAGTACTTC. It yields the protein CASSLRLTAVQYF. The chain recombines TRBV11-1 with TRBJ2-7; D perhaps matches TRBD2 (5 bases). The germline V gene encodes CDR1 SGHAT and CDR2 FQDESV (reference sequence). Trimming took off 2 bases at V and 9 bases at J, with 14 bases between the two ends. The CDR3 has 13 residues.

The chain has TRBV5-1 and TRBJ2-3; 7 bases fit TRBD2. The CDR3 has 15 residues. Germline trimming cut 0 bases from V and 5 bases from J; bases unmatched to any gene: 6. CDR1 is SGHRS and CDR2 is YFSETQ in the germline V gene. CDR3 coding DNA: TGCGCCAGCAGCTTGGATGGCGGGAGTTTAGATACGCAGTATTTT. The encoded protein is CASSLDGGSLDTQYF.

CDR3 in amino acids: CAWTSGGFSGANVLTF. CDR3 sequence (DNA): TGTGCCTGGACTAGCGGGGGGTTCTCTGGGGCCAACGTCCTGACTTTC. The chain links TRBV30 to TRBJ2-6; 11 bases fit TRBD2. The CDR3 has 16 amino acids. V dropped 4 bases and J dropped 0; count of bases not matched to a gene: 2. Germline V CDR1 and CDR2: GTSNPN, SVGIG (reference sequence).

The V call is TRBV29-1, the J call TRBJ2-5; D is perhaps TRBD1 (5 bases). CDR3 size: 12 residues. Looked up from germline, CDR1 is SQVTM and CDR2 is ANQGSEA. Trimming removed 4 bases at V and 5 bases at J, with 11 bases between. CDR3 coding DNA: TGCAGCGTTGTGCAGGGTTCGGAGACCCAGTACTTC. Amino acids: CSVVQGSETQYF.

The chain uses TRBV6-8 and TRBJ2-6; D might be TRBD1 (5 bases). This CDR3 has 14 residues. The germline V gene has CDR1 MNHGY and CDR2 SAAAGT. V was clipped by 8 bases and J by 0 bases, with 8 bases between them. CDR3 bases: TGTGCCAGCGATAGGGGCTCTGGGGCCAACGTCCTGACTTTC. Translation: CASDRGSGANVLTF.

The rearrangement links TRBV7-2 to TRBJ2-7, with TRBD1 matching over 7 bases. Germline V gene data show CDR1 as SGHTA and CDR2 as FQGNSA. V trimming: 4 bases; J trimming: 0 bases; junction bases outside the gene matches: 9. The CDR3 loop spans 16 amino acids. The CDR3 is CASSSLTGFSSYEQYF. The DNA of the CDR3 is TGTGCCAGCAGCTCCCTGACAGGGTTTAGCTCCTACGAGCAGTACTTC.

This rearrangement joins TRBV4-3 to TRBJ1-1, with TRBD1 matching 11 bases. V lost 2 bases to trimming and J lost 3 bases; unmatched junction nucleotides: 2. Germline CDR1 is LGHNA and CDR2 is YSLEER. This CDR3 region has 15 residues. CDR3 loop: CASSQQGQGDTEAFF. CDR3 DNA sequence: TGCGCCAGCAGCCAACAGGGACAGGGGGACACTGAAGCTTTCTTT.

The chain carries TRBV11-2 and TRBJ1-1; D remains unclear. Looked up from germline, CDR1 is SGHAT and CDR2 is FQNNGV. Trimming shortened V by 4 bases and J by 6 bases, and 15 bases separated the two germline ends. The CDR3 loop spans 14 amino acids. In DNA form, the CDR3 reads TGTGCCAGCAGCTCTCAAATCGGAGACGCTGAAGCTTTCTTT. Protein product: CASSSQIGDAEAFF.

CDR3 nucleotide sequence: TGTGCCAGCGGCCCTCTGAACACCGGGGAGCTGTTTTTT. The encoded protein is CASGPLNTGELFF. The chain combines TRBV7-3 with TRBJ2-2; D gene uncertain. Germline V CDR1 and CDR2: SGHTA, FQGTGA. CDR3 length: 13 residues. V was cut by 8 bases and J by 1 base, with 8 bases left in between.

The chain combines TRBV5-1 with TRBJ2-7, with D perhaps TRBD1 (6 bases). The V gene lost 7 bases and the J gene lost 2 bases, with 13 bases spanning the gap. Germline V gene data show CDR1 as SGHRS and CDR2 as YFSETQ. The CDR3 has 13 residues. CDR3 amino acids: CASQPGDTYEQYF. CDR3 DNA: TGCGCCAGCCAACCAGGGGACACCTACGAGCAGTACTTC. Full variable domain (outside the CDR3, taken from reference TRBV5-1 and TRBJ2-7): KAGVTQTPRYLIKTRGQQVTLSCSPISGHRSVSWYQQTPGQGLQFLFEYFSETQRNKGNFPGRFSGRQFSNSRSEMNVSTLELGDSALYLCASQPGDTYEQYFGPGTRLTVT.

The chain links TRBV5-6 to TRBJ1-2; D is unresolved. The CDR3 runs to 15 residues. The germline V gene encodes CDR1 SGHDT and CDR2 YYEEEE. V lost 2 bases and J lost 0, with 11 bases in between. The CDR3 DNA reads as TGTGCCAGCAGCTTCATGATGGAGTCTAACTATGGCTACACCTTC. It yields the protein CASSFMMESNYGYTF.

The chain is built from TRBV21-1 and TRBJ2-5; the table's D gene call, TRBD2, was not cross checked with the DNA. TRBV21-1 constitutes a pseudogene. There are 17 residues in the CDR3. The CDR3 loop reads CASSTPGGGEDQETQYF. The CDR3 DNA follows: TGTGCCAGCAGCACCCCGGGGGGGGGCGAGGACCAAGAGACCCAGTACTTC.

The chain links TRBV5-1 to TRBJ2-5; a weak D match, TRBD2 (5 bases). Trimming stripped 4 bases from V and 5 bases from J, with 21 bases between. CDR3 length: 16 residues. The germline CDR1 and CDR2 sequences are SGHRS and YFSETQ. The CDR3 here is CASSPITAISGETQYF. CDR3 sequence (DNA): TGCGCCAGCAGCCCCATAACCGCCATTTCGGGGGAGACCCAGTACTTC.

V and J are TRBV7-6 and TRBJ2-1, with D possibly matching TRBD2 (6 bases). This CDR3 is built from 12 residues. Germline CDR1 and CDR2: SGHVS and FNYEAQ. V was shortened by 5 bases and J by 14 bases, with 16 bases between the two germline ends. In DNA form, the CDR3 reads TGTGCCAGCAGCCGTCGGGAGAGCCAGGAGTTCTTC. Protein product: CASSRRESQEFF.

J is TRBJ2-7 and V is TRBV7-2, with D possibly being TRBD2 (6 bases). Germline assignment: CDR1 SGHTA and CDR2 FQGNSA. The CDR3 has 14 residues. Between the trimmed V and J ends, which lost 3 bases and 3 bases, there was a span of 12 bases. This CDR3 is CASSFPGGLYEQYF. The CDR3 DNA follows: TGTGCCAGCAGCTTCCCCGGGGGTCTCTACGAGCAGTACTTC.

This clone was counted a single time. The rearrangement links TRBV4-2 to TRBJ2-1; TRBD2 aligns across 7 bases. V was pared by 3 bases and J by 1 base, with 6 bases of the junction left unmatched. Germline V gives CDR1 LGHNA, CDR2 YNFKEQ. The CDR3 spans 16 residues. The CDR3 coding sequence is TGTGCCAGCAGCCACCTCGGGGGGACTTCCTACAATGAGCAGTTCTTC. Translation gives CASSHLGGTSYNEQFF.

The chain has TRBV2 and TRBJ2-1; 12 nucleotides agree with TRBD2. The CDR3 extends over 20 amino acids. CDR1 and CDR2 (germline): SNHLY, FYNNEI. With V trimmed by 4 bases and J by 0 bases, 13 bases remained unmatched. CDR3 loop: CASSGRASGGDSSSYNEQFF. DNA for the CDR3: TGTGCCAGCAGTGGGAGGGCTAGCGGGGGGGATTCCAGCTCCTACAATGAGCAGTTCTTC.

J is TRBJ1-5 and V is TRBV28; D might be TRBD1 (6 bases). Trimming left V 3 bases short and J 6 bases short, with 12 bases between. The length of the CDR3 is 14 residues. The germline V gene has CDR1 MDHEN and CDR2 SYDVKM. CDR3 in DNA: TGTGCCAGCAGTTTTACACAGGGCATTCAGCCCCAGCATTTT. Its protein is CASSFTQGIQPQHF.

The CDR3 sequence: CASSLQGISYEQYF. In DNA form, the CDR3 reads TGTGCCAGCAGCTTGCAGGGGATCTCCTACGAGCAGTACTTC. The chain uses TRBV5-5 and TRBJ2-7, with D perhaps matching TRBD1 (6 bases). Germline V gene sequence: CDR1 SGHKS, CDR2 YYEKEE (reference sequence). The CDR3 is made up of 14 amino acids. V lost 1 base and J lost 0, with 8 bases in between.

The genes are TRBV6-1 and TRBJ2-5; 9 bases match TRBD1. This CDR3 has 14 amino acids. Germline V gene lookup returns CDR1 MNHNS and CDR2 SASEGT. V was pared by 5 bases and J by 5 bases, with 6 bases of the junction left unmatched. The CDR3: CASSKDRGEETQYF. For the CDR3, the DNA is TGTGCCAGCAGTAAGGACAGGGGTGAGGAGACCCAGTACTTC.

DNA for the CDR3: TGTGCCAGCAGTGGGACAGGGGGATTCACAACTAATGAAAAACTGTTTTTT. Protein sequence: CASSGTGGFTTNEKLFF. The chain couples TRBV6-4 to TRBJ1-4; 10 nucleotides agree with TRBD1. CDR1 is MRHNA, CDR2 SNTAGT, per germline. CDR3 size: 17 residues. The ends lost 4 bases at V and 0 bases at J; junction bases unmatched: 5.

This chain connects TRBV6-6 to TRBJ1-2, with D unresolved. V was shortened by 3 bases and J by 4 bases, with 12 bases between the two germline ends. Germline V gene sequence: CDR1 MNHNY, CDR2 SVGAGI (reference sequence). The CDR3 contains 14 residues. CDR3 protein: CASSYSRQPYGYTF. The CDR3 nucleotides are TGTGCCAGCAGTTATTCGCGCCAACCCTATGGCTACACCTTC.

The chain recombines TRBV5-1 with TRBJ1-1; 9 nucleotides match TRBD1. The CDR3 consists of 14 residues. Germline loops: CDR1 SGHRS, CDR2 YFSETQ. Unmatched junction bases numbered 2, after V lost 3 bases and J lost 2 bases. The CDR3 sequence is CASSSQGANTEAFF. The CDR3 region has the DNA TGCGCCAGCAGCTCACAGGGGGCAAACACTGAAGCTTTCTTT.

V gene TRBV18 combines with J gene TRBJ2-6, with 7 bases matching TRBD1. Germline V gene sequence: CDR1 KGHSH, CDR2 LQKENI. V lost 3 bases to trimming and J lost 1 base; unmatched junction nucleotides: 0. The CDR3 length is 15 residues. DNA of the CDR3: TGTGCCAGCTCACCGACAGGGTCTGGGGCCAACGTCCTGACTTTC. Translated, it gives CASSPTGSGANVLTF.

This chain links TRBV5-5 with TRBJ2-1; 7 nucleotides agree with TRBD2. From germline, CDR1 is SGHKS and CDR2 YYEKEE (reference sequence). V shed 4 bases and J 5 bases; nucleotides not matched to a gene: 12. The CDR3 totals 16 residues. The CDR3: CASSQSGALRDNEQFF. The DNA for the CDR3 is TGTGCCAGCAGCCAAAGCGGGGCCTTGAGGGACAATGAGCAGTTCTTC.